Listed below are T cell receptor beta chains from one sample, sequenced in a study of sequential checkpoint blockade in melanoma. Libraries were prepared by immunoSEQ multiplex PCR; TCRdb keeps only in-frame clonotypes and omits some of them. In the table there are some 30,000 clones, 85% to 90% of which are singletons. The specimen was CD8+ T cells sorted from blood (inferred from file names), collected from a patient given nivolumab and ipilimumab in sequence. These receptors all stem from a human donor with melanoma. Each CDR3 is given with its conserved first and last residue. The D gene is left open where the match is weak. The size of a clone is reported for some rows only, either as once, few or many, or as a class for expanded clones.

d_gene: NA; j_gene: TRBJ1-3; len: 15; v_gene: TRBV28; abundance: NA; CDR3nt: TGTGCCAGCAGTCCCTGGGGGGACTCTGGAAACACCATATATTTT; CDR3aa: CASSPWGDSGNTIYF
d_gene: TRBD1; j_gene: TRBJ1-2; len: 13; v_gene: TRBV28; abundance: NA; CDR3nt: TGTGCCAGCAGTTTCGACAGGGGGGATGGCTACACCTTC; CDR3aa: CASSFDRGDGYTF
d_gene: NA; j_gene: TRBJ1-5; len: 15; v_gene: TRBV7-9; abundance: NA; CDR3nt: TGTGCCAGCAGCCCGGGTCTGGGGCGCGATCAGCCCCAGCATTTT; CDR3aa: CASSPGLGRDQPQHF
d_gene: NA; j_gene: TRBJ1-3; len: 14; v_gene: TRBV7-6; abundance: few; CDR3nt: TGTGCCAGCAGCTTAGCGTCGTCTGGAAACACCATATATTTT; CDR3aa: CASSLASSGNTIYF
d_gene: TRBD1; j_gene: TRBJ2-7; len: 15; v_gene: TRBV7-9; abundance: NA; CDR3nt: TGTGCCAGCAGCGCCCCGGGACAGACCCCCTACGAGCAGTACTTC; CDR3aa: CASSAPGQTPYEQYF
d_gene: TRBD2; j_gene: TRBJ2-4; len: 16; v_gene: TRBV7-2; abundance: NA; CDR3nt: TGTGCCAGCAGTCGCCGGGTAGCGGGAGAGGGAAACATTCAGTACTTC; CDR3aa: CASSRRVAGEGNIQYF
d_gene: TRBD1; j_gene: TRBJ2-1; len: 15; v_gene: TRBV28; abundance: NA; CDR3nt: TGTGCCAGCAGCCCGACAGGGTTCTCCTACAATGAGCAGTTCTTC; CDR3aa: CASSPTGFSYNEQFF
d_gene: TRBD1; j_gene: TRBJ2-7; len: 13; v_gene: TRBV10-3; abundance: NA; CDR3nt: TGTGCCATCAGTCGGGACAGTACCTACGAGCAGTACTTC; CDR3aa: CAISRDSTYEQYF
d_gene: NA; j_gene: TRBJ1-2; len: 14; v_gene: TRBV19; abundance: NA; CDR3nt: TGTGCCAGTAGCCCGAGTTTGAGTCCGTACGGCTACACCTTC; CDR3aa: CASSPSLSPYGYTF
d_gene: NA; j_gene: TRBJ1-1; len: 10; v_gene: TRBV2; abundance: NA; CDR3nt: TGTGCCAGCAGTGCTCTGGAGGCTTTCTTT; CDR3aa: CASSALEAFF
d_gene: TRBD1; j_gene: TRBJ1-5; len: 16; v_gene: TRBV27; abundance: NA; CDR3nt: TGTGCCAGCAGTTTTTTAGGACAGGGAGGCAATCAGCCCCAGCATTTT; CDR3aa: CASSFLGQGGNQPQHF
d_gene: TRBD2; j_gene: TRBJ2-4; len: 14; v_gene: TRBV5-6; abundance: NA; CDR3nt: TGTGCCAGCAGCCCCGGGACTAGCTTTTACATTCAGTACTTC; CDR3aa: CASSPGTSFYIQYF
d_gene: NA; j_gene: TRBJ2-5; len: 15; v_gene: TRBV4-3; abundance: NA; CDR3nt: TGCGCCAGCAGCCAAGCTCCCGGGATTCAAGAGACCCAGTACTTC; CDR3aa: CASSQAPGIQETQYF
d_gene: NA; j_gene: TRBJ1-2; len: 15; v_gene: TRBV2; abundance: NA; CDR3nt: TGTGCCAGCAGTGAGACGACTGACCTCAACTATGGCTACACCTTC; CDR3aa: CASSETTDLNYGYTF
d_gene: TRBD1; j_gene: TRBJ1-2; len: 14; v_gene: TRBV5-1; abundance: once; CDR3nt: TGCGCCAGCAGCTCCGGGACAGGGGACTATGGCTACACCTTC; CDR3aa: CASSSGTGDYGYTF
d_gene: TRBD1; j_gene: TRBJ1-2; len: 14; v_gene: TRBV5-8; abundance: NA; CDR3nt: TGTGCCAGCAGCCCGAGAGACAGGGCGCATGGCTACACCTTC; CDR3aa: CASSPRDRAHGYTF
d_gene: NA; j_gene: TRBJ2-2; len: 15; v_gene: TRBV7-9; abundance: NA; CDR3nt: TGTGCCGGCAGTTCCGGGCAGGGCGGAGTCGGGGAGCTGTTTTTT; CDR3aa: CAGSSGQGGVGELFF
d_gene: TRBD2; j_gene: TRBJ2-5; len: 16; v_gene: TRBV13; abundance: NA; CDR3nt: TGTGCCAGCAGCTTCCCTAGCGGGGAAATCCAAGAGACCCAGTACTTC; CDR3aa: CASSFPSGEIQETQYF
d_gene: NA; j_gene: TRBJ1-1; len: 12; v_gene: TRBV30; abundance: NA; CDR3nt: TGTGCCTGGAGTCTTTCGAGGACTGAAGCTTTCTTT; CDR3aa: CAWSLSRTEAFF
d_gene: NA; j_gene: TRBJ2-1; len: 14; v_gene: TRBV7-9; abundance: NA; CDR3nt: TGTGCCAGCAGCGAGGGTATTGCCTACAATGAGCAGTTCTTC; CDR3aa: CASSEGIAYNEQFF
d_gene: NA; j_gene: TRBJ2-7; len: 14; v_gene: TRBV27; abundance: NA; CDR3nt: TGTGCCAGCAGTTTTCGGGAGAACGTCGGCGAGCAGTACTTC; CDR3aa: CASSFRENVGEQYF
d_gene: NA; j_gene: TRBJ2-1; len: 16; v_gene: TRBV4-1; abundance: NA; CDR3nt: TGCGCCAGCAGCCAAGAAGTGGGAGGTGATTACAATGAGCAGTTCTTC; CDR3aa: CASSQEVGGDYNEQFF
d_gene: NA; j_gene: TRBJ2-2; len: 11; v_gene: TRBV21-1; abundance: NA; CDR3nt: TGTGCCCTTCGGGAGGCCGGGGAGCTGTTTTTT; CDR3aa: CALREAGELFF
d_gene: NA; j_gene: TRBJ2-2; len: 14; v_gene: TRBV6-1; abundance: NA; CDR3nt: TGTGCCAGCAAGAGGGGGGGCCCCACCGGGGAGCTGTTTTTT; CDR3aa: CASKRGGPTGELFF
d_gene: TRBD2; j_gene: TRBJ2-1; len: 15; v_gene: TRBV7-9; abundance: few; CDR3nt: TGTGCCAGCAGCGATTCACTAGCGGGAGGAGGGGAGCAGTTCTTC; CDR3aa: CASSDSLAGGGEQFF
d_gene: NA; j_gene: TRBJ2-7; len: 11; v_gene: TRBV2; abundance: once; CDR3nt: TGTGCCAGCAGTGTATCCTACGAGCAGTACTTC; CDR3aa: CASSVSYEQYF
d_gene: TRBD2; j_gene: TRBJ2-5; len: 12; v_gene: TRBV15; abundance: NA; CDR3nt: TGTGCCTATGGAGCGGGAGGGGAGACCCAGTACTTC; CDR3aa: CAYGAGGETQYF
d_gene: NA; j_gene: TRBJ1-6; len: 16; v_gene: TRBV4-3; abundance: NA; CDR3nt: TGCGCCAGCAGCCAAGAACTTAGGGGTTTGAGTTCACCCCTCCACTTT; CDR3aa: CASSQELRGLSSPLHF
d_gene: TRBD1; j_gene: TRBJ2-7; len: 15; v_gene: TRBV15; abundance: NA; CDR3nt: TGTGCCACCAGCCGAAACCGGGACAGGGACTACGAGCAGTACTTC; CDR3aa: CATSRNRDRDYEQYF
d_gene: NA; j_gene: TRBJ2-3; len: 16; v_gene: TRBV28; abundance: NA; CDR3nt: TGTGCCAGCAGAGAACAGGGATGGGGATTGGCAGATACGCAGTATTTT; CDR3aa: CASREQGWGLADTQYF
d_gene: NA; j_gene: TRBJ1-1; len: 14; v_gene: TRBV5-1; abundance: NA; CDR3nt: TGCGCCAGCACGGCGGAACCAATGAACACTGAAGCTTTCTTT; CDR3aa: CASTAEPMNTEAFF
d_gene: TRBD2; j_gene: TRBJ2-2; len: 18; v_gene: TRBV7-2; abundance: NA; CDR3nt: TGTGCCAGCAGCCCCTGGGGTAGCGGGGTGATGAACACCGGGGAGCTGTTTTTT; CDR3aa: CASSPWGSGVMNTGELFF
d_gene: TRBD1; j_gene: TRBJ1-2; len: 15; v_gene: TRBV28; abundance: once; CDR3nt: TGTGCCAGCAGTTCCCCGGACAGGGGCATCTATGGCTACACCTTC; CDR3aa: CASSSPDRGIYGYTF
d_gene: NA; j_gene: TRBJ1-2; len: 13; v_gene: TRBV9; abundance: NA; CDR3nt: TGTGCCAGCAGTCCACAGGGCTCCTATGGCTACACCTTC; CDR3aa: CASSPQGSYGYTF
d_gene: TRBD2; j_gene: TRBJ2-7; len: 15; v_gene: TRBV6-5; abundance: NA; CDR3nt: TGTGCCAGCAGTTACGGGGCTAGCGGGACCTACGAGCAGTACTTC; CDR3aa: CASSYGASGTYEQYF
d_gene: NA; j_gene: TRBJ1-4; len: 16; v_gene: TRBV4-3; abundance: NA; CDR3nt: TGCGCCAGCAGCCAAGAGGGAGAGGGGGTGAATGAAAAACTGTTTTTT; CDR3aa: CASSQEGEGVNEKLFF
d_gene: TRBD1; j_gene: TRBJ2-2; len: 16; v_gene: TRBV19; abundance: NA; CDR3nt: TGTGCCAGTAGTAGGTTGGACAGGGCGAATTCCGGGGAGCTGTTTTTT; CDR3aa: CASSRLDRANSGELFF
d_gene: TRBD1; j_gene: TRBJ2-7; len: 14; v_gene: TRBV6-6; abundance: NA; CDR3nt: TGTGCCAGCAGTTCCGGGACAGGGGACTACGAGCAGTACTTC; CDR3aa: CASSSGTGDYEQYF
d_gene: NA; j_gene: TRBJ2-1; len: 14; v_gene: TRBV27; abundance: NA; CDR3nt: TGTGCCAGCAGTTTATCGACAGCATTCAATGAGCAGTTCTTC; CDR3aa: CASSLSTAFNEQFF
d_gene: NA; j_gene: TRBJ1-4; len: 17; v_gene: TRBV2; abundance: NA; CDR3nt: TGTGCCAGCAGTGACGATAGGGACATTCCAACTAATGAAAAACTGTTTTTT; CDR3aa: CASSDDRDIPTNEKLFF